This TCR beta chain was captured by sequencing in a study of beta chain features in type 1 diabetes. Study-wide background: The samples had 85 million to 140 million sorted cells examined in all.

This clone was seen more than once but under ten times. Its antigen is not known. CDR1 and CDR2 from the germline V gene are SGHVS and FNYEAQ. The CDR3 is made up of 15 amino acids. V gave up 4 bases and J gave up 5 bases, with 15 bases separating them. Overall study results and limits: Highly expressing activated T cells could be over-counted with a cDNA template. For Type 1 diabetes patients, all four CD4+ subsets carried TCRB CDR3s that were moderately but significantly shorter.

Expressed TCRB transcripts got sequenced, as all isolated RNA was reverse transcribed. TCRdb keeps only in-frame clones here, not all; method: immunoSEQ multiplex PCR. The sample records about 180,000 clones, less than 15% being singletons. This chain connects TRBV7-6 to TRBJ2-1; a weak D match, TRBD2 (5 bases). This clonotype was sampled from a woman aged 18-30 years in good health. The sequencing input was central memory CD4+ T cells from blood. CDR3 bases: TGTGCCAGCAGCTCGAAGCGGACGGTCGACAATGAGCAGTTCTTC. Its translation is CASSSKRTVDNEQFF. Complete variable domain (other parts from reference TRBV7-6 and TRBJ2-1): GAGVSQSPRYKVTKRGQDVALRCDPISGHVSLYWYRQALGQGPEFLTYFNYEAQQDKSGLPNDRFSAERPEGSISTLTIQRTEQRDSAMYRCASSSKRTVDNEQFFGPGTRLTVL.